The present T cell receptor (beta chain) was sequenced within a study of T cell responses to AZD1222 COVID-19 vaccine. Study summary: Pooling covered second doses at about 4 or about 12 weeks.

The CDR3 has 21 amino acids. The germline V gene has CDR1 LNHNV and CDR2 YYDKDF (reference sequence). V dropped 1 base and J dropped 2; count of bases not matched to a gene: 18. TCRdb keeps only in-frame clones here, not all; method: immunoSEQ multiplex PCR. Seen here are approximately 150,000 clones, 92% observed once, and the top ten hold about 2.5%. As regards this clone: The antigen remains undetermined.

Study-level points and caveats: Mostly white British, mostly female donors; authors suggested clonal diversity may be underestimated. Without day 14 samples, only post-peak T cell repertoires were studied.

The clonotype originates from an adult in good health. The V gene is TRBV15, the J gene TRBJ2-3, with 10 positions matching TRBD1. This specimen was peripheral blood, taken on day 0 of AZD1222 vaccination. The CDR3: CATSRGATLDRTGGDTDTQYF. DNA of the CDR3: TGTGCCACCAGCAGAGGCGCTACCTTAGACCGGACAGGGGGAGACACAGATACGCAGTATTTT.